The 7 T cell receptor beta chains below were found in one sample sequenced in a study of monozygotic twins with inflammatory bowel disease. TCRdb derives one entry per CDR3 protein from the 5' RACE reads, leaving out DNA. Its table records about 300,000 distinct CDR3 sequences. The specimen was blood. These receptors all come from a human donor with ulcerative colitis or Crohn's disease, or a healthy co-twin of an affected twin (not recorded which).

The V gene is TRBV7-2, the J gene TRBJ1-5; lacking DNA, the TRBD1 call made by TCRdb goes unchecked. Germline CDR1 and CDR2: SGHTA and FQGNSA. The CDR3 has 17 amino acids. Here the CDR3 reads CASSLVIDRGRIQPQHF.

V is TRBV14 and J is TRBJ1-6. This CDR3 has 15 amino acids. Germline V gene lookup returns CDR1 SGHDN and CDR2 FVKESK. The CDR3 is CASSQDYWINSPLHF. The full variable domain, in which reference TRBV14 and TRBJ1-6 provide the parts outside the CDR3, is EAGVTQFPSHSVIEKGQTVTLRCDPISGHDNLYWYRRVMGKEIKFLLHFVKESKQDESGMPNNRFLAERTGGTYSTLKVQPAELEDSGVYFCASSQDYWINSPLHFGNGTRLTVT.

This rearrangement joins TRBV9 to TRBJ2-5; no DNA is available, so the TRBD1 call from TCRdb remains unchecked. Germline V lookup: CDR1 SGDLS, CDR2 YYNGEE. This CDR3 comprises 16 residues. CDR3 region: CASSAAGTGVKETQYF.

V is TRBV12-3 or TRBV12-4 and J is TRBJ2-6. The CDR3 is 16 residues long. This CDR3 reads CASSKMVGVRANVLTF.

The V and J genes are TRBV12-3 or TRBV12-4 and TRBJ2-3; the D call from TCRdb, TRBD1, cannot be confirmed without DNA. The CDR3 loop spans 15 amino acids. The CDR3 is CASSSDTLLSDTQYF.

This rearrangement joins TRBV20-1 to TRBJ2-2. CDR1 DFQATT and CDR2 SNEGSKA come from the germline V gene (reference sequence). The CDR3 has 13 residues. The CDR3 is CSASVPNTGELFF.

This chain's CDR3 is CASRTGTPWDYEQYF. This chain uses TRBV7-2 with TRBJ2-7; TCRdb selects TRBD1, and the lack of DNA leaves this call unchecked. The CDR3 covers 15 residues. CDR1 and CDR2 (germline): SGHTA, FQGNSA.